This T cell receptor (beta chain) was identified in a study of vaccination and CD4 T cells after COVID-19. Study at large: Post-vaccination specimens were collected at a median of approximately 66 days following dose two (range 14 to 241). Overlapping spike peptides of SARS-CoV-2, HCoV-NL63, HCoV-OC43 and HCoV-229E stimulated the cells. The study, taken as a whole, reports: Median SARS-CoV-2-reactive clonotypes rose from about 22 to 38, not significantly.

Researchers used the Oncomine TCR Beta short-read assay to sequence DNA from cultured CD4+ T cells. TCRdb re-called the PCR reads with MiXCR, one entry per CDR3 protein. Of some 14,000 distinct CDR3 sequences in the sample, less than 25% were seen once. This clonotype is termed medium-sized. Its antigen is undetermined. The treatment is: roughly ten-day PBMC culture with coronavirus spike peptide pools or control peptides (ViraFEST assay). These CD4+ T cells came from approximately 11-day cultures by negative selection. In germline, CDR1 is MNHNS, CDR2 SASEGT. Deletions cut 8 bases from V and 9 bases from J, with 14 bases between. The CDR3 sequence is 13 residues long.

The input for sequencing was CD4+ T cells from blood, cultured in vitro, taken after SARS-CoV-2 vaccination. This receptor was identified in a human donor who had recovered from COVID-19. The chain combines TRBV6-1 with TRBJ1-6, with D possibly TRBD1 on 5 matching bases. CDR3 sequence: CASGPGPSSPLHF. CDR3 bases: TGTGCCAGCGGGCCAGGGCCTAGTTCACCCCTCCACTTT.